A single sample gave rise to the 19 T cell receptor beta chains below, sequenced in a study of T-cell reconstitution after alpha-beta-depleted transplantation in children. The library targeted TCRbeta and was prepared with unique molecular identifiers. One entry per CDR3 protein, called by TCRdb with MiXCR from the PCR reads. The sample yields about 240,000 distinct CDR3 sequences, around 12% seen once. Sequenced material: PBMCs from the stem cell graft donor, taken from the stem cell graft. Receptor source: a human donor who donated a stem cell graft to a child with acute lymphoblastic leukemia.

This clonotype has ten or more counts. The V call is TRBV7-9, the J call TRBJ2-1; TRBD2 agrees at 10 bases. Germline V gene lookup returns CDR1 SEHNR and CDR2 FQNEAQ (reference sequence). Trimming removed 4 bases from V and 7 bases from J; junction bases left unmatched: 4. CDR3 length equals 14 residues. The CDR3 sequence is CASSSGTSVNEQFF. CDR3 sequence (DNA): TGTGCCAGCAGCTCCGGGACTAGCGTGAATGAGCAGTTCTTC.

This rearrangement joins TRBV11-1 to TRBJ1-1; 10 bases line up with TRBD1. V lost 8 bases and J lost 4; bases outside the gene matches: 16. This CDR3 region has 17 residues. The V gene's germline CDR1 is SGHAT and CDR2 FQDESV (reference sequence). CDR3 region: CASFPNRDRGSGTEAFF. As DNA, the CDR3 is TGTGCCAGCTTTCCTAACCGGGACAGGGGTTCTGGCACTGAAGCTTTCTTT.

Many counts were recorded for this clonotype. The chain couples TRBV12-3 or TRBV12-4 to TRBJ2-1; 10 bases match TRBD2. This CDR3 comprises 16 residues. After removal of 3 bases from V and 6 bases from J, the junction contained 8 bases not matched to a gene. CDR3 nucleotides: TGTGCCAGCAGTTTCCTCCACAGCGGGAGGGGCAATGAGCAGTTCTTC. This encodes CASSFLHSGRGNEQFF.

In this sample, this clonotype turned up many times. The V gene is TRBV5-1, the J gene TRBJ2-5, with D hard to call. The CDR3 sequence is 12 residues long. CDR1 is SGHRS, CDR2 YFSETQ, per germline. V was shortened by 2 bases and J by 1 base, with 3 bases between the two germline ends. Here the CDR3 DNA reads TGCGCCAGCAGCTTCGTCCAAGAGACCCAGTACTTC. It yields the protein CASSFVQETQYF.

This clonotype was picked up a small number of times. J is TRBJ2-1 and V is TRBV25-1, with D perhaps being TRBD1 or TRBD2 (5 bases each). V shed 2 bases and J shed 8 bases, with 10 bases lying between them. Looked up from germline, CDR1 is MGHDK and CDR2 is SYGVNS. This CDR3 contains 13 residues. The CDR3 bases are TGTGCCAGCAGTGAACGGGGCAGCTATGAGCAGTTCTTC. It translates to CASSERGSYEQFF.

V usage is TRBV18 and J usage is TRBJ2-3, with D uncertain. The germline gives CDR1 KGHSH, CDR2 LQKENI. V was trimmed by 1 base and J by 1 base, leaving 9 bases between them. The CDR3 is 15 amino acids. Written as DNA, the CDR3 is TGTGCCAGCTCACCACAGTTACGGGGCACAGATACGCAGTATTTT. Its translation is CASSPQLRGTDTQYF.

This clonotype was counted ten times or more. J is TRBJ1-2 and V is TRBV16; D is perhaps TRBD1 (5 bases). Trimming cost V 0 bases and J 8 bases, with 13 bases left between them. Germline lookup yields CDR1 KGHSY and CDR2 FQNENV. The CDR3 is 14 amino acids. CDR3 in DNA: TGTGCCAGCAGCCAATCCGGCCAGGGAGCCGGCTACACCTTC. This translates into CASSQSGQGAGYTF.

This clonotype was observed at least ten times. The chain employs TRBV3-1 and TRBJ2-7, with D possibly matching TRBD1 (6 bases). Germline-derived CDR1 and CDR2 are LGHDT and YNNKEL (reference sequence). The CDR3 is made up of 15 amino acids. V dropped 1 base and J dropped 6 bases, with 16 bases sitting between them. For the CDR3, the DNA is TGTGCCAGCAGCCAAGGACTCACACAGGGTTCCGAGCAGTACTTC. Translating it yields CASSQGLTQGSEQYF.

This clonotype was detected many times. V is TRBV15 and J is TRBJ2-5; 11 nucleotides agree with TRBD2. V was pared by 3 bases and J by 6 bases, with 9 bases of the junction left unmatched. The length of the CDR3 is 16 residues. Germline V gene data show CDR1 as LNHNV and CDR2 as YYDKDF (reference sequence). The CDR3 here is CATSRATSGVGKTQYF. As DNA, the CDR3 is TGTGCCACCAGCAGGGCGACTAGCGGGGTCGGAAAGACCCAGTACTTC.

This clonotype appeared many times. V usage is TRBV27 and J usage is TRBJ2-5; D possibly corresponds to TRBD1 (5 bases). The V end was cut by 8 bases, the J end by 9 bases, with 16 bases between. This CDR3 region has 12 residues. CDR1 MNHEY and CDR2 SMNVEV come from the germline V gene (reference sequence). CDR3 sequence (DNA): TGTGCCAGCGGCGCTGGGGCAGTAGCCCAGTACTTC. This sequence encodes CASGAGAVAQYF.

As regards this clonotype: A read error is possible here, since a much larger clone lies one base away. J is TRBJ2-3 and V is TRBV20-1, with TRBD2 identical over 9 bases. CDR1 and CDR2 (germline): DFQATT, SNEGSKA (reference sequence). The CDR3 consists of 15 residues. V lost 6 bases and J lost 0; bases outside the gene matches: 7. CDR3 in amino acids: CSANSGSASTDTQYF. DNA of the CDR3: TGCAGTGCAAATAGCGGGAGTGCTAGCACAGATACGCAGTATTTT.

This clonotype was recorded many times. The chain recombines TRBV25-1 with TRBJ2-3; TRBD1 is a possible D gene (6 bases). Germline-derived CDR1 and CDR2 are MGHDK and SYGVNS. The ends were cut back, 0 bases at V and 2 bases at J, with 9 bases in the middle. This CDR3 is 15 amino acids long. As DNA, the CDR3 is TGTGCCAGCAGTGAATATGGGACATTCACAGATACGCAGTATTTT. As protein: CASSEYGTFTDTQYF.

This clonotype was counted at least ten times. The genes are TRBV5-1 and TRBJ1-2; D might be TRBD1 (5 bases). Germline CDR1 is SGHRS and CDR2 is YFSETQ. V lost 7 bases to trimming and J lost 0 bases, with 16 bases between them. This CDR3 region has 15 residues. As DNA, the CDR3 is TGCGCCAGCTCTCGGGACGCTGGGACTAACTATGGCTACACCTTC. Residues: CASSRDAGTNYGYTF.

This clonotype occurred many times. The chain employs TRBV6-1 and TRBJ1-5; the match to TRBD1 covers 7 bases. The CDR3 loop spans 14 amino acids. The germline CDR1 and CDR2 sequences are MNHNS and SASEGT. J gave up 6 bases and V 6 bases, and 8 bases lay outside the gene matches. CDR3 protein: CASSPGGTLQPQHF. Written as DNA, the CDR3 is TGTGCCAGCAGCCCAGGGGGAACCCTTCAGCCCCAGCATTTT.

The rearrangement uses TRBV20-1 and TRBJ1-2, with D perhaps matching TRBD1 (5 bases). CDR1 and CDR2 from the germline V gene are DFQATT and SNEGSKA (reference sequence). The CDR3 sequence is 13 residues long. Trimming left V 2 bases short and J 10 bases short, with 17 bases between. The CDR3: CSARFGTGSFYTF. CDR3 sequence (DNA): TGCAGTGCTAGATTTGGAACAGGCTCATTCTACACCTTC.

This clonotype was counted ten times or more. The V gene is TRBV18, the J gene TRBJ1-1; D gene unclear. Per germline, CDR1 KGHSH and CDR2 LQKENI. The CDR3 length is 16 residues. The ends were cut back, 3 bases at V and 1 base at J, with 15 bases in the middle. The CDR3, as DNA: TGTGCCAGCTCACCCTTCTCCGGGGTGCGGAACACTGAAGCTTTCTTT. Translated, it gives CASSPFSGVRNTEAFF.

In the case of this clonotype: It may be a read error: a sequence one base away is much more abundant. This chain uses TRBV27 with TRBJ2-1; D uncertain. This CDR3 spans 12 amino acids. Trimming stripped 4 bases from V and 8 bases from J, with 9 bases between. Germline CDR1 and CDR2: MNHEY and SMNVEV (reference sequence). The CDR3 coding sequence is TGTGCCAGCAGTTCAGGTGTCCATGAGCAGTTCTTC. Amino acid sequence: CASSSGVHEQFF.

This clonotype has ten or more counts. The V and J genes are TRBV20-1 and TRBJ1-5; D might be TRBD1 (5 bases). The CDR3 length is 13 residues. Trimming left V 6 bases short and J 4 bases short, with 13 bases between. The germline V gene has CDR1 DFQATT and CDR2 SNEGSKA (reference sequence). The chain's CDR3 is CSASDSLNQPQHF. The DNA for the CDR3 is TGCAGTGCCTCCGACAGTCTTAATCAGCCCCAGCATTTT.

This clonotype occurred many times. The chain combines TRBV24-1 with TRBJ2-7; D is ambiguous. This CDR3 has 14 residues. Looked up from germline, CDR1 is KGHDR and CDR2 is SFDVKD. Trimming shortened V by 6 bases and J by 2 bases, and 13 bases separated the two germline ends. The CDR3: CATSTRYPTYEQYF. The CDR3 DNA reads as TGTGCCACCAGTACCCGCTACCCGACCTACGAGCAGTACTTC.